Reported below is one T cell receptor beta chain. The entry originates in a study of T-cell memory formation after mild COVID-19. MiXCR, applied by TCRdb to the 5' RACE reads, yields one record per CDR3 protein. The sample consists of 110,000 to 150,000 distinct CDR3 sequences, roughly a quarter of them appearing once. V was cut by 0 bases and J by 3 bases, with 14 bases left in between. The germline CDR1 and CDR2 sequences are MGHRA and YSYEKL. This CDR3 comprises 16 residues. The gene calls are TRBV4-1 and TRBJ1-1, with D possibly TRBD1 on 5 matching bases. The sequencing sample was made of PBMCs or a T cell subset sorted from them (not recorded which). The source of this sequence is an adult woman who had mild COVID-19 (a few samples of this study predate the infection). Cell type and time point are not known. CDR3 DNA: TGCGCCAGCAGCCAAGATGCCCAGGGCCTGGACACTGAAGCTTTCTTT. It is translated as CASSQDAQGLDTEAFF.